These T cell receptor beta chains were read from a single sample in a study of T cell changes during pregnancy in multiple sclerosis. Some clones are missing from TCRdb's copy, which holds only in-frame ones; the method was immunoSEQ multiplex PCR. The sample comprises tens of thousands of clones, about 90% of which are singletons, and roughly 0.2% rests with the top ten. The sample was CD4+ T cells from peripheral blood mononuclear cells, taken in the second trimester of pregnancy. These receptors all come from a female donor with multiple sclerosis, enrolled in a pregnancy study. Each CDR3 is given with its conserved first and last residue. The D gene is left open where the match is weak. A row's size may be missing; if present it is once, few, many or a size class.

v_gene	abundance	d_gene	j_gene	CDR3aa	CDR3nt
TRBV28	-	-	TRBJ2-7	CASSLPLDEQYF	TGTGCCAGCAGTTTACCCCTCGACGAGCAGTACTTC
TRBV19	-	-	TRBJ1-1	CASTRGGGPEAFF	TGTGCCAGTACGCGCGGGGGCGGGCCTGAAGCTTTCTTT
TRBV9	-	-	TRBJ1-1	CASSVVQGTEAFF	TGTGCCAGCAGCGTCGTCCAGGGCACTGAAGCTTTCTTT
TRBV27	once	TRBD2	TRBJ2-7	CASSFLRPGLAGDEQYF	TGTGCCAGCAGTTTCCTCCGTCCGGGACTAGCGGGGGATGAGCAGTACTTC
TRBV6-5	-	TRBD2	TRBJ2-3	CASSFRTSGSTDTQYF	TGTGCCAGCAGTTTCCGGACTAGCGGCAGCACAGATACGCAGTATTTT
TRBV5-8	-	TRBD2	TRBJ2-1	CASSLYGSGRRQAISEQFF	TGTGCCAGCAGCTTGTACGGTAGCGGGAGGCGCCAGGCAATCAGTGAGCAGTTCTTC
TRBV18	-	TRBD1	TRBJ1-1	CASSPLAGGRGEAFF	TGTGCCAGCTCACCACTAGCAGGGGGCCGGGGTGAAGCTTTCTTT
TRBV5-4	once	TRBD1	TRBJ2-2	CASSLDMRGPTGELFF	TGTGCCAGCAGCTTGGACATGAGGGGGCCCACCGGGGAGCTGTTTTTT
TRBV4-1	-	TRBD2	TRBJ2-3	CASSQDAAGSGGAYNTQYF	TGCGCCAGCAGCCAAGACGCTGCCGGAAGCGGGGGGGCTTATAATACGCAGTATTTT
TRBV9	-	TRBD1	TRBJ2-1	CASSVGQGAYNEQFF	TGTGCCAGCAGCGTAGGGCAGGGGGCCTACAATGAGCAGTTCTTC
TRBV30	-	TRBD1	TRBJ1-2	CAFNRDRGNTYGYTF	TGTGCCTTTAACCGGGACAGGGGGAATACCTATGGCTACACCTTC
TRBV28	-	-	TRBJ1-2	CASSYAWGYTF	TGTGCCAGCAGTTACGCGTGGGGCTACACCTTC
TRBV6-5	-	TRBD2	TRBJ2-1	CASSPGTTSHALIF	TGTGCCAGCAGTCCCGGGACTACATCGCATGCGTTGATCTTC
TRBV27	-	TRBD1	TRBJ2-6	CASSSGTVLSGANVLTF	TGTGCCAGCAGCTCCGGGACAGTTTTGTCTGGGGCCAACGTCCTGACTTTC
TRBV9	few	TRBD1	TRBJ1-1	CASSPRQGVTEAFF	TGTGCCAGCAGCCCCCGACAGGGAGTCACTGAAGCTTTCTTT
TRBV6-1	-	TRBD1	TRBJ1-1	CAGGQAKAFF	TGTGCCGGCGGACAGGCCAAAGCTTTCTTT
TRBV6-6	-	-	TRBJ2-2	CATKAGQVDTGELFF	TGTGCCACAAAAGCGGGACAGGTGGACACCGGGGAGCTGTTTTTT
TRBV19	-	-	TRBJ2-3	CASSISGKHGADTQYF	TGTGCCAGTAGTATATCGGGGAAGCATGGGGCAGATACGCAGTATTTT
TRBV15	-	-	TRBJ1-5	CATSRGGNINQPQHF	TGTGCCACCAGCAGGGGGGGGAATATCAATCAGCCCCAGCATTTT
TRBV30	-	TRBD2	TRBJ2-5	CGGSGGLQETQYF	TGTGGAGGAAGCGGGGGGTTACAAGAGACCCAGTACTTC
TRBV10-3	-	-	TRBJ2-5	CAIGGLGGQETQYF	TGTGCCATCGGAGGATTAGGGGGCCAAGAGACCCAGTACTTC
TRBV7-3	-	TRBD2	TRBJ2-1	CASSYGGGGRGNEQFF	TGTGCCAGCAGCTATGGGGGTGGCGGGAGGGGCAATGAGCAGTTCTTC
TRBV5-1	-	-	TRBJ2-1	CASNLRELYNEQFF	TGCGCCAGCAACCTCCGGGAGCTCTACAATGAGCAGTTCTTC
TRBV28	-	TRBD2	TRBJ2-1	CASSAGRVGEQFF	TGTGCCAGCAGTGCCGGGAGGGTGGGTGAGCAGTTCTTC
TRBV7-9	-	TRBD2	TRBJ2-3	CASSLEGRGGTDTQYF	TGTGCCAGCAGCTTAGAAGGGCGGGGGGGCACAGATACGCAGTATTTT
TRBV29-1	-	-	TRBJ1-4	CSVRGGIDGEKLFF	TGCAGCGTTCGGGGGGGGATCGATGGAGAAAAACTGTTTTTT
TRBV5-1	-	-	TRBJ1-2	CASSLGTGMRYGYTF	TGCGCCAGCAGCTTGGGTACAGGGATGAGGTATGGCTACACCTTC
TRBV5-5	-	-	TRBJ1-5	CASSLGGDSNQPQHF	TGTGCCAGCAGCTTGGGGGGCGATTCCAATCAGCCCCAGCATTTT
TRBV6-5	-	TRBD1	TRBJ1-4	CASSPGQLNEKLFF	TGTGCCAGCAGCCCGGGACAGTTAAATGAAAAACTGTTTTTT